The entry below describes one T cell receptor (beta chain). Sequenced by immunoSEQ multiplex PCR; TCRdb stores in-frame clones only, minus some. The table has hundreds of thousands of clones, approximately 86% seen once. The sample belongs to a study of blood T cell repertoires in COVID-19. Germline loops: CDR1 MNHGY, CDR2 SVAAGI. This CDR3 has 9 amino acids. Trimming removed 7 bases from V and 7 bases from J, with 4 bases in between. The sample comprised peripheral blood. This sequence was found in a middle-aged man with acute or convalescent COVID-19. The rearrangement links TRBV6-9 to TRBJ1-2; D ambiguous. In DNA form, the CDR3 reads TGTGCCAGCAAGAGTGGCTACACCTTC. Protein sequence: CASKSGYTF.